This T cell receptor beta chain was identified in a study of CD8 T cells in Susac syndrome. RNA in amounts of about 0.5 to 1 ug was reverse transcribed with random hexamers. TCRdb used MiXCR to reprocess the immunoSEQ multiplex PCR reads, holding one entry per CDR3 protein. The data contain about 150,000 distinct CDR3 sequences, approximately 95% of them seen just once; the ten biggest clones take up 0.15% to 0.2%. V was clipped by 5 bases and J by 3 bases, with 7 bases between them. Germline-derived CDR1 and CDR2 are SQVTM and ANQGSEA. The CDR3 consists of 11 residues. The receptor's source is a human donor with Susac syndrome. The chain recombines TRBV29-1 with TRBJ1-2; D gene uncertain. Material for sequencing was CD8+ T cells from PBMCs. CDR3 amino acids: CSVPKDYGYTF. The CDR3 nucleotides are TGCAGCGTTCCTAAGGACTATGGCTACACCTTC.